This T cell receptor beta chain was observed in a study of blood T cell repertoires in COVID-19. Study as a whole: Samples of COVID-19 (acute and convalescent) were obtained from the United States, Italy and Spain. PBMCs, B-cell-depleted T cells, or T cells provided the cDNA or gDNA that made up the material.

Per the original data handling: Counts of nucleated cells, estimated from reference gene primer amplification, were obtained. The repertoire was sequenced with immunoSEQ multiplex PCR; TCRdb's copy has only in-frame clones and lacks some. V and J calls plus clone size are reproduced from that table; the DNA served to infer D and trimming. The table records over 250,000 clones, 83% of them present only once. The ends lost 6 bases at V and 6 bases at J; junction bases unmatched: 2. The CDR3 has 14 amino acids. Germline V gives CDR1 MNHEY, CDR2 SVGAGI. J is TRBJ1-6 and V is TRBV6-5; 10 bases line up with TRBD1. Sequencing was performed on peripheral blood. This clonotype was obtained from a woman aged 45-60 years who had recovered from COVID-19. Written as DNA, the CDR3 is TGTGCCAGCAGGGGGACAGGGGTTAATTCACCCCTCCACTTT. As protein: CASRGTGVNSPLHF.